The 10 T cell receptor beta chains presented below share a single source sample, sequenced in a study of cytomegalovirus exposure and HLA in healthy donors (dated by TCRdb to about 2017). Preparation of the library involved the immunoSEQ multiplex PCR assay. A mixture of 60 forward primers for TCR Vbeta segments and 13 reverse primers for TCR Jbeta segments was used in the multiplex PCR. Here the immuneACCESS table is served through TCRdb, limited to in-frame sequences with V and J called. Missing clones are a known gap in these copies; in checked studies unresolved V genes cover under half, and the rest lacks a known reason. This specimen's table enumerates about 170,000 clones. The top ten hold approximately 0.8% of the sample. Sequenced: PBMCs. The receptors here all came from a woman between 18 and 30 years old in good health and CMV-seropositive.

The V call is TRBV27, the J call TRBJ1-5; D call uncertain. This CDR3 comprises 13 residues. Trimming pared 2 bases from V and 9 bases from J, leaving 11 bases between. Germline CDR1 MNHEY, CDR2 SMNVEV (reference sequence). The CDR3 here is CASSLTGSGPQHF. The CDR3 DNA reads TGTGCCAGCAGTTTAACCGGGTCTGGGCCCCAGCATTTT.

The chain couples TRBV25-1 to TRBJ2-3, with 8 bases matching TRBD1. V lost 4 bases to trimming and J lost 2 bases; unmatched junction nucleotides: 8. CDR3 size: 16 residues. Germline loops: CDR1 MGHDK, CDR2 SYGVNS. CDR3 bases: TGTGCCAGCAGTGTCCCGACAGGGGCCCACACAGATACGCAGTATTTT. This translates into CASSVPTGAHTDTQYF.

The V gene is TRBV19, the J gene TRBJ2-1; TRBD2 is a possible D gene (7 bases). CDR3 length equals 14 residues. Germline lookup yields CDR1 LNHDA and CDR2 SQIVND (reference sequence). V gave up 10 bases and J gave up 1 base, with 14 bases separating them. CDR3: CATAGAWSYNEQFF. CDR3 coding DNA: TGTGCCACGGCGGGGGCCTGGTCCTACAATGAGCAGTTCTTC. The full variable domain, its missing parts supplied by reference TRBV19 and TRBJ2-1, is DGGITQSPKYLFRKEGQNVTLSCEQNLNHDAMYWYRQDPGQGLRLIYYSQIVNDFQKGDIAEGYSVSREKKESFPLTVTSAQKNPTAFYLCATAGAWSYNEQFFGPGTRLTVL.

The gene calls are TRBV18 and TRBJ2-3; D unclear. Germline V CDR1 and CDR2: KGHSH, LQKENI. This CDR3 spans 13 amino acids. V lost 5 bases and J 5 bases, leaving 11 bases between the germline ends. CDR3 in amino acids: CASSTTVGDTQYF. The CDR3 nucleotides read TGTGCCAGCTCAACAACAGTGGGAGATACGCAGTATTTT.

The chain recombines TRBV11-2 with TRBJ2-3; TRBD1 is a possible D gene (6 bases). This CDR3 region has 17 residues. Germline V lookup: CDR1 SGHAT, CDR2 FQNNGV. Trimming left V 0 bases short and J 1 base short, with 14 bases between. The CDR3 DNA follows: TGTGCCAGCAGCTTAGATCAGGCAGGGGTGGGCACAGATACGCAGTATTTT. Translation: CASSLDQAGVGTDTQYF.

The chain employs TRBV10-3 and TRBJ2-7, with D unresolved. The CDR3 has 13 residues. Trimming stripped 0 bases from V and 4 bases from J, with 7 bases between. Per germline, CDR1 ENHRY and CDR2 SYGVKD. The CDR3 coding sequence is TGTGCCATCAGTGAGTCTGGCGGTTACGAGCAGTACTTC. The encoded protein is CAISESGGYEQYF.

The CDR3 loop reads CAISEGGRSGNTIYF. DNA of the CDR3: TGTGCCATCAGTGAAGGGGGAAGGTCAGGAAACACCATATATTTT. This chain joins TRBV10-3 and TRBJ1-3; D possibly corresponds to TRBD1 (6 bases). CDR1 is ENHRY and CDR2 is SYGVKD in the germline V gene. The CDR3 extends over 15 amino acids. Trimming took off 3 bases at V and 4 bases at J, with 13 bases between the two ends.

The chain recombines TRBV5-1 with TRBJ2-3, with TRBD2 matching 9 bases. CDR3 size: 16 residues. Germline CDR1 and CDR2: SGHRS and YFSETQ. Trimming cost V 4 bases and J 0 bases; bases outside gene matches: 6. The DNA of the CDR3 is TGCGCCAGCAGCAGCACTAGCGGGCCTAGCACAGATACGCAGTATTTT. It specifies CASSSTSGPSTDTQYF. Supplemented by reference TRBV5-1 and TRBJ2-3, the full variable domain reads KAGVTQTPRYLIKTRGQQVTLSCSPISGHRSVSWYQQTPGQGLQFLFEYFSETQRNKGNFPGRFSGRQFSNSRSEMNVSTLELGDSALYLCASSSTSGPSTDTQYFGPGTRLTVL.

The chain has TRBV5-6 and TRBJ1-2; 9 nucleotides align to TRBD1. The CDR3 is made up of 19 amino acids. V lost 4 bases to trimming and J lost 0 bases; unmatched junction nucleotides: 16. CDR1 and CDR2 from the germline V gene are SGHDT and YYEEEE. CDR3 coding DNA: TGTGCCAGCAGCCCCACCGGGACAGGGTATGCCCTAGCTAACTATGGCTACACCTTC. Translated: CASSPTGTGYALANYGYTF. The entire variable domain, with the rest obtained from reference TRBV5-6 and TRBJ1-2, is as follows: DAGVTQSPTHLIKTRGQQVTLRCSPKSGHDTVSWYQQALGQGPQFIFQYYEEEERQRGNFPDRFSGHQFPNYSSELNVNALLLGDSALYLCASSPTGTGYALANYGYTFGSGTRLTVV.

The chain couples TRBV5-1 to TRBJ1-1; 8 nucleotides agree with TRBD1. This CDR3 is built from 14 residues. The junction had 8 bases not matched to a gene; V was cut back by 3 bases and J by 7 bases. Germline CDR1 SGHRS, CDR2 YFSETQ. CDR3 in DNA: TGCGCCAGCAGCTCCGGACAGGGCTATTTTGAAGCTTTCTTT. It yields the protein CASSSGQGYFEAFF.